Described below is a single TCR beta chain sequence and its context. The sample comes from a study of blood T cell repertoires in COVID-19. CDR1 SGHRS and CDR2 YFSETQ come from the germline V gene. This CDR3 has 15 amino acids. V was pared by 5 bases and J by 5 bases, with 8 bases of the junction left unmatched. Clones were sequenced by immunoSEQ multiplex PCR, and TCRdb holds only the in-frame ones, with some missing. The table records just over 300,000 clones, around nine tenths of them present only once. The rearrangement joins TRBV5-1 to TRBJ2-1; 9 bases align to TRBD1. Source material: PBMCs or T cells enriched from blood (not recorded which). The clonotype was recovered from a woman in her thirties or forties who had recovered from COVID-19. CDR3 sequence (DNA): TGCGCCAGCAGTCGCGGGACAGGGCTGAACAATGAGCAGTTCTTC. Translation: CASSRGTGLNNEQFF.